The clone carrying this T cell receptor (beta chain) was recorded many times. V lost 5 bases and J 7 bases, leaving 15 bases between the germline ends. The CDR3 spans 15 residues. The library targeted TCRbeta and was prepared with unique molecular identifiers. One entry per CDR3 protein, called by TCRdb with MiXCR from the PCR reads. The sample consists of 190,000 or so distinct CDR3 sequences, more than 6.5% of them appearing once. These data originate in a study of T-cell reconstitution after alpha-beta-depleted transplantation in children. This material consisted of PBMCs from the stem cell graft donor, taken from the stem cell graft. The chain combines TRBV12-3 or TRBV12-4 with TRBJ1-6; TRBD1 is a possible D gene (6 bases). The TCR originated in a human donor who donated a stem cell graft to a child with Wiskott-Aldrich syndrome. As DNA, the CDR3 is TGTGCCAGCAGTAACAGGGCAGGACCGAATTCACCCCTCCACTTT. It encodes CASSNRAGPNSPLHF.